This passage covers 25 T cell receptor beta chains from one sample sequenced in a study of blood T cell repertoires in COVID-19. Some clones are missing from TCRdb's copy, which holds only in-frame ones; the method was immunoSEQ multiplex PCR. The table lists 300,000 to 350,000 clones, roughly 90% of them singletons. Input material: peripheral blood. These TCRs come from a man in his thirties or forties with COVID-19, enrolled during active disease.

The rearrangement links TRBV2 to TRBJ2-7; 9 bases map to TRBD2. Germline CDR1 and CDR2: SNHLY and FYNNEI. V shed 4 bases and J 7 bases; nucleotides not matched to a gene: 8. The CDR3 extends over 14 amino acids. CDR3 sequence: CASSAALAGTEQYF. CDR3 in DNA: TGTGCCAGCAGTGCTGCCCTAGCGGGAACTGAGCAGTACTTC.

V is TRBV24-1 and J is TRBJ2-7; perhaps TRBD1 as D (5 bases). Trimming removed 3 bases from V and 2 bases from J, with 13 bases in between. Germline V CDR1 and CDR2: KGHDR, SFDVKD. This CDR3 is 15 amino acids long. DNA for the CDR3: TGTGCCACCAGTGATCAAGGGCAGGGAACCTACGAGCAGTACTTC. This gives the protein CATSDQGQGTYEQYF.

The V call is TRBV5-4, the J call TRBJ2-2; the match to TRBD1 covers 7 bases. The V and J ends lost 4 bases and 5 bases, in that order; junction bases with no gene match: 2. The CDR3 totals 13 residues. Germline V gives CDR1 SGHNT, CDR2 YYREEE (reference sequence). CDR3 sequence: CASSNRGTGELFF. The CDR3 DNA is TGTGCCAGCAGCAACAGGGGTACCGGGGAGCTGTTTTTT.

This chain links TRBV29-1 with TRBJ2-7; 8 bases align to TRBD1. V lost 0 bases and J lost 5; bases outside the gene matches: 12. Per the germline V gene, CDR1 is SQVTM and CDR2 is ANQGSEA. The CDR3 has 16 residues. The CDR3 loop reads CSVEEVDRGLGNEQYF. CDR3 nucleotides: TGCAGCGTTGAAGAGGTCGACAGGGGTCTTGGTAACGAGCAGTACTTC.

The chain uses TRBV6-5 and TRBJ1-2, with D tentatively TRBD1 (6 bases). V lost 10 bases, J lost 5 bases, and 17 bases lay in between. This CDR3 contains 13 residues. The V gene's germline CDR1 is MNHEY and CDR2 SVGAGI. In DNA, the CDR3 is TGTGCCACTATGGACAGCTTCCCTTATGGCTACACCTTC. Amino acid sequence: CATMDSFPYGYTF.

The chain combines TRBV3-1 (or the pseudogene TRBV3-2) with TRBJ1-2, with D possibly matching TRBD1 (6 bases). Deletions cut 1 base from V and 0 bases from J, with 9 bases between. There are 15 residues in the CDR3. CDR1 is LGHDT and CDR2 is YNNKEL in the germline V gene (reference sequence). The CDR3 sequence is CASSQARGTNYGYTF. CDR3 DNA: TGTGCCAGCAGCCAAGCAAGGGGGACTAACTATGGCTACACCTTC.

This chain joins TRBV19 and TRBJ1-2, with D possibly TRBD1 on 5 matching bases. Trimming pared 1 base from V and 5 bases from J, leaving 20 bases between. This CDR3 spans 17 amino acids. Germline V lookup: CDR1 LNHDA, CDR2 SQIVND (reference sequence). This CDR3 reads CASSIGSGPSTGYGYTF. CDR3 DNA: TGTGCCAGTAGTATAGGATCAGGGCCGAGCACGGGTTATGGCTACACCTTC. The full variable domain, in which reference TRBV19 and TRBJ1-2 provide the parts outside the CDR3, is DGGITQSPKYLFRKEGQNVTLSCEQNLNHDAMYWYRQDPGQGLRLIYYSQIVNDFQKGDIAEGYSVSREKKESFPLTVTSAQKNPTAFYLCASSIGSGPSTGYGYTFGSGTRLTVV.

The V gene is TRBV29-1, the J gene TRBJ2-3, with 7 positions matching TRBD1. Germline V gene lookup returns CDR1 SQVTM and CDR2 ANQGSEA. There are 13 residues in the CDR3. V lost 7 bases, J lost 5 bases, and 9 bases stayed unmatched. CDR3 bases: TGCAGCGCTACCGGGACAGAGAGAGATACGCAGTATTTT. Its translation is CSATGTERDTQYF.

This clone was seen once. V gene TRBV10-3 combines with J gene TRBJ1-2; TRBD1 matches at 7 bases. V shed 4 bases and J 5 bases; nucleotides not matched to a gene: 4. The CDR3 has 13 residues. Germline lookup yields CDR1 ENHRY and CDR2 SYGVKD. The CDR3, as DNA: TGTGCCATCAGTGCAGACAGGGAGTATGGCTACACCTTC. Translating it yields CAISADREYGYTF.

The genes are TRBV28 and TRBJ2-7; 14 nucleotides align to TRBD2. Losses at the gene ends were 7 bases for V and 4 bases for J; bases not matched to a gene: 9. This CDR3 has 16 residues. Looked up from germline, CDR1 is MDHEN and CDR2 is SYDVKM. The CDR3 region is CASTSGTSGRGYEQYF. In DNA form, the CDR3 reads TGTGCCAGCACCTCTGGGACTAGCGGGAGAGGGTACGAGCAGTACTTC.

The chain has TRBV9 and TRBJ2-5; a possible D gene is TRBD1 (6 bases). Germline loops: CDR1 SGDLS, CDR2 YYNGEE. CDR3 length equals 17 residues. Trimming cost V 3 bases and J 0 bases, with 18 bases left between them. The CDR3 sequence: CASSEGQRGSYQETQYF. As DNA, the CDR3 is TGTGCCAGCAGCGAGGGGCAGAGGGGGTCGTACCAAGAGACCCAGTACTTC.

The rearrangement uses TRBV9 and TRBJ2-5, with 9 bases aligning to TRBD2. The CDR3 covers 15 residues. The germline CDR1 and CDR2 sequences are SGDLS and YYNGEE. Losses at the gene ends were 3 bases for V and 5 bases for J; bases not matched to a gene: 8. CDR3 protein: CASSEGTSRWETQYF. The DNA of the CDR3 is TGTGCCAGCAGCGAAGGGACTAGCAGGTGGGAGACCCAGTACTTC.

This chain connects TRBV4-3 to TRBJ1-2, with D perhaps matching TRBD1 (5 bases). The V gene's germline CDR1 is LGHNA and CDR2 YSLEER. The CDR3 consists of 19 residues. V was trimmed by 5 bases and J by 4 bases, leaving 29 bases between them. Here the CDR3 DNA reads TGCGCCAGCAGCGACTGGGACGGCGGGGCCGGGGGTTCATCCTATGGCTACACCTTC. Its protein product is CASSDWDGGAGGSSYGYTF.

The chain has TRBV21-1 and TRBJ2-6; TRBD1 is the table's D call and was not checked against the DNA. TRBV21-1 counts as a pseudogene. The CDR3 is 18 residues long. Here the CDR3 DNA reads TGTGCCAGCAGCGGCCGACAGGGGTCCTACTCTGGGGCCAACGTCCTGACTTTC. Translation gives CASSGRQGSYSGANVLTF.

The chain combines TRBV28 with TRBJ1-1, with unresolved D. Germline V gene data show CDR1 as MDHEN and CDR2 as SYDVKM. The CDR3 runs 14 residues. Trimming shortened V by 3 bases and J by 1 base, and 9 bases separated the two germline ends. The CDR3 spells CASSFFRQNTEAFF. The DNA of the CDR3 is TGTGCCAGCAGTTTTTTTAGACAGAACACTGAAGCTTTCTTT.

J is TRBJ2-7 and V is TRBV19; 10 positions agree with TRBD1. Germline values: CDR1 LNHDA, CDR2 SQIVND (reference sequence). Unmatched junction bases numbered 7, after V lost 8 bases and J lost 3 bases. The CDR3 runs 14 residues. The CDR3 spells CASGDRGLFYEQYF. DNA of the CDR3: TGTGCCAGTGGTGACAGGGGGCTCTTCTACGAGCAGTACTTC. The full variable domain, completed using reference TRBV19 and TRBJ2-7, is DGGITQSPKYLFRKEGQNVTLSCEQNLNHDAMYWYRQDPGQGLRLIYYSQIVNDFQKGDIAEGYSVSREKKESFPLTVTSAQKNPTAFYLCASGDRGLFYEQYFGPGTRLTVT.

The gene calls are TRBV7-3 and TRBJ1-3; 7 bases map to TRBD1. The CDR3 loop spans 15 amino acids. The germline V gene has CDR1 SGHTA and CDR2 FQGTGA. Unmatched junction bases numbered 2, after V lost 1 base and J lost 2 bases. The CDR3 DNA reads TGTGCCAGCAGCTTAAGCCAGGGGGCTGGAAACACCATATATTTT. Protein product: CASSLSQGAGNTIYF.

The chain employs TRBV7-2 and TRBJ1-2, with 9 bases identical to TRBD1. CDR1 and CDR2 (germline): SGHTA, FQGNSA. CDR3 length equals 13 residues. Germline trimming cut 5 bases from V and 3 bases from J; bases unmatched to any gene: 1. CDR3 DNA sequence: TGTGCCAGCAGCCGGGACAGGGACTATGGCTACACCTTC. This encodes CASSRDRDYGYTF.

The chain recombines TRBV6-4 with TRBJ2-2, with TRBD1 matching over 9 bases. Germline lookup yields CDR1 MRHNA and CDR2 SNTAGT. The CDR3 totals 15 residues. The ends lost 5 bases at V and 3 bases at J; junction bases unmatched: 4. CDR3 amino acids: CASSPRTGDTGELFF. CDR3 DNA: TGTGCCAGCAGTCCCCGGACAGGGGACACCGGGGAGCTGTTTTTT.

The chain uses TRBV7-2 and TRBJ1-2; D unclear. Germline V lookup: CDR1 SGHTA, CDR2 FQGNSA. The CDR3 totals 17 residues. V lost 1 base, J lost 4 bases, and 19 bases lay in between. The CDR3 DNA reads TGTGCCAGCAGCTTAGAGGCAGCACAACTAAATCTCTATGGCTACACCTTC. Amino acids: CASSLEAAQLNLYGYTF.

V gene TRBV7-6 combines with J gene TRBJ2-2; TRBD1 aligns across 9 bases. CDR1 SGHVS and CDR2 FNYEAQ come from the germline V gene. The trim removed 0 bases at V and 7 bases at J, leaving 3 bases unmatched. CDR3 length: 15 amino acids. This CDR3 reads CASSLATGGVGELFF. The CDR3 DNA reads TGTGCCAGCAGCTTAGCGACAGGGGGAGTCGGGGAGCTGTTTTTT.

The chain joins TRBV27 to TRBJ2-6; 9 bases are a match to TRBD1. Losses at the gene ends were 5 bases for V and 0 bases for J; bases not matched to a gene: 17. CDR1 is MNHEY and CDR2 is SMNVEV in the germline V gene (reference sequence). CDR3 length: 21 residues. The CDR3 DNA reads TGTGCCAGCAGTCCTTACCAGACAGGGGGTCTACCTTACTCTGGGGCCAACGTCCTGACTTTC. The encoded protein is CASSPYQTGGLPYSGANVLTF.

This rearrangement joins TRBV19 to TRBJ1-4, with 10 bases that match TRBD1. The germline CDR1 and CDR2 sequences are LNHDA and SQIVND (reference sequence). Trimming cost V 5 bases and J 3 bases; bases outside gene matches: 3. This CDR3 has 15 residues. The CDR3 region has the DNA TGTGCCAGTAGTTCCGGACAGGGGGCTAATGAAAAACTGTTTTTT. Translation: CASSSGQGANEKLFF.

This chain joins TRBV14 and TRBJ2-1, with D perhaps TRBD1 (5 bases). There are 15 residues in the CDR3. Germline CDR1 SGHDN, CDR2 FVKESK. V was trimmed by 1 base and J by 6 bases, leaving 13 bases between them. The CDR3: CASSQGQGSSNEQFF. The DNA for the CDR3 is TGTGCCAGCAGCCAAGGCCAGGGCTCAAGCAATGAGCAGTTCTTC.

The chain has TRBV19 and TRBJ2-1, with 7 bases aligning to TRBD1. Germline trimming cut 7 bases from V and 3 bases from J; bases unmatched to any gene: 12. The CDR3 runs to 16 residues. CDR1 and CDR2 (germline): LNHDA, SQIVND (reference sequence). The CDR3 DNA reads TGTGCCAGTATCTCAACAGGGGTACGTGGCTACAATGAGCAGTTCTTC. The encoded protein is CASISTGVRGYNEQFF.